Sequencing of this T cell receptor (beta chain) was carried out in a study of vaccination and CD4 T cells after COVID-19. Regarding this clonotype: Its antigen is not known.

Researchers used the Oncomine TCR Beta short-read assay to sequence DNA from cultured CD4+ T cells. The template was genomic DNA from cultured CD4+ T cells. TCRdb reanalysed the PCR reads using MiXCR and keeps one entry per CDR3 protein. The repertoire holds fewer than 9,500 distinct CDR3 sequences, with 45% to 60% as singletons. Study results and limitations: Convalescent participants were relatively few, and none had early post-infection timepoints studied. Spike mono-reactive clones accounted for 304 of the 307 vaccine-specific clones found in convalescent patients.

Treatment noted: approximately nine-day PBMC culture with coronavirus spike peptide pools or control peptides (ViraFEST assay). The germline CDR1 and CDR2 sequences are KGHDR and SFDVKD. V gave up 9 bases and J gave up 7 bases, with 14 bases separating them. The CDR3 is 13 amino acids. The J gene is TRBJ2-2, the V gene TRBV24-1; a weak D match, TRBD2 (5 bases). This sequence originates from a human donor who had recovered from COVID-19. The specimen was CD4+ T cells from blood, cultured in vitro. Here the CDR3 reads CATGSGSGGELFF. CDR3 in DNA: TGTGCCACCGGGTCGGGGAGTGGCGGGGAGCTGTTTTTT.